This entry concerns a single T cell receptor (beta chain). After removal of 7 bases from V and 7 bases from J, the junction contained 10 bases not matched to a gene. Looked up from germline, CDR1 is SNHLY and CDR2 is FYNNEI. The CDR3 has 14 residues. The sample belongs to a study of blood T cells in healthy people across ages. Together with a sample-barcoded 5' primer, a J-beta primer mix was included in a second PCR lasting about 7 to 11 cycles. TCRdb re-called the 5' RACE reads through MiXCR, storing one row per CDR3 protein. The repertoire holds about 650,000 distinct CDR3 sequences, about 30% seen once, with 15% in the top ten.

V usage is TRBV2 and J usage is TRBJ1-5; 7 nucleotides align to TRBD1. The receptor was derived from a woman at least 80 years old in good health. Source material: blood. CDR3 coding DNA: TGTGCCAGCACCCGGGACAGTGAGGGGCAGCCCCAGCATTTT. Translated: CASTRDSEGQPQHF.